Below, 14 T cell receptor beta chains from the same sample are listed, as sequenced in a study of T cell responses to AZD1222 COVID-19 vaccine. The data were produced by immunoSEQ multiplex PCR, yet TCRdb's version contains in-frame clones alone and is incomplete. This table holds 80,000 or so clones, roughly 85% found once. The sample was peripheral blood, taken on day 0 of AZD1222 vaccination. These receptors all stem from an adult in good health.

J is TRBJ2-5 and V is TRBV4-3; a possible D gene is TRBD2 (6 bases). Germline-derived CDR1 and CDR2 are LGHNA and YSLEER. The length of the CDR3 is 20 residues. V was trimmed by 0 bases and J by 2 bases, leaving 25 bases between them. In nucleotides, the CDR3 is TGCGCCAGCAGCCAAGAGGGGTATGGGGCGACTAGTATGAGGCAAGAGACCCAGTACTTC. It encodes CASSQEGYGATSMRQETQYF.

CDR3 coding DNA: TGTGCCAGCAGTCTGGCAAGGGCCGCTAATGAAAAACTGTTTTTT. It codes for CASSLARAANEKLFF. The genes are TRBV2 and TRBJ1-4; the D is unclear. Germline CDR1 SNHLY, CDR2 FYNNEI. Deletions cut 5 bases from V and 3 bases from J, with 13 bases between. This CDR3 has 15 residues.

In this sample, this clone turned up once. V gene TRBV18 combines with J gene TRBJ1-2; D might be TRBD1 (5 bases). Germline V gene lookup returns CDR1 KGHSH and CDR2 LQKENI. V gave up 2 bases and J gave up 6 bases, with 16 bases separating them. The CDR3 sequence is 15 residues long. The CDR3 DNA sequence: TGTGCCAGCTCACCAAACTCAGAAGAGGGGAATGGCTACACCTTC. This encodes CASSPNSEEGNGYTF.

The rearrangement uses TRBV6-1 and TRBJ2-7; a weak D match, TRBD2 (6 bases). V lost 3 bases and J 4 bases, leaving 16 bases between the germline ends. CDR3 length equals 15 residues. Per germline, CDR1 MNHNS and CDR2 SASEGT. CDR3 residues: CASSDGWGVGYEQYF. The CDR3 coding sequence is TGTGCCAGCAGTGATGGGTGGGGGGTAGGGTACGAGCAGTACTTC.

The gene calls are TRBV6-4 and TRBJ2-1, with D tentatively TRBD1 or TRBD2 (5 bases each). Germline V CDR1 and CDR2: MRHNA, SNTAGT. CDR3 size: 13 residues. V was trimmed by 2 bases and J by 5 bases, leaving 7 bases between them. The CDR3 DNA reads TGTGCCAGCAGTGACGGGGGAGACAATGAGCAGTTCTTC. Protein sequence: CASSDGGDNEQFF.

The V and J genes are TRBV19 and TRBJ1-3; no firm D call. CDR1 and CDR2 from the germline V gene are LNHDA and SQIVND (reference sequence). The CDR3 covers 15 residues. V was cut by 9 bases and J by 0 bases, with 15 bases left in between. The DNA of the CDR3 is TGTGCCAGCTCCAGGCCGGGAAGCTCTGGAAACACCATATATTTT. Its translation is CASSRPGSSGNTIYF. The full variable domain, with the rest looked up from reference TRBV19 and TRBJ1-3, is DGGITQSPKYLFRKEGQNVTLSCEQNLNHDAMYWYRQDPGQGLRLIYYSQIVNDFQKGDIAEGYSVSREKKESFPLTVTSAQKNPTAFYLCASSRPGSSGNTIYFGEGSWLTVV.

This CDR3 reads CASSFTSGMVVNEQFF. The CDR3 DNA reads TGTGCCAGCAGCTTCACTAGCGGGATGGTAGTCAATGAGCAGTTCTTC. The chain carries TRBV5-6 and TRBJ2-1; 10 bases are a match to TRBD2. J gave up 6 bases and V 2 bases, and 8 bases lay outside the gene matches. This CDR3 region has 16 residues. Germline V gene data show CDR1 as SGHDT and CDR2 as YYEEEE.

V usage is TRBV27 and J usage is TRBJ1-6; D remains ambiguous. The CDR3 length is 14 residues. Germline V CDR1 and CDR2: MNHEY, SMNVEV (reference sequence). The germline V and J ends were trimmed by 5 bases and 4 bases, with 9 bases remaining between them. The DNA for the CDR3 is TGTGCCAGCAGTGGTCAAATTTATAATTCACCCCTCCACTTT. This encodes CASSGQIYNSPLHF.

The CDR3 nucleotides are TGTGCCAGCTCACCCCAACAGGTAGGGGGGACTGAAGCTTTCTTT. Its translation is CASSPQQVGGTEAFF. The rearrangement links TRBV18 to TRBJ1-1; tentative D call: TRBD1 (6 bases). The CDR3 sequence is 15 residues long. V was pared by 3 bases and J by 5 bases, with 16 bases between. In germline, CDR1 is KGHSH, CDR2 LQKENI.

This clone was observed a single time. This chain uses TRBV27 with TRBJ1-2, with 9 positions matching TRBD1. J was trimmed by 3 bases and V by 2 bases; bases with no gene match: 4. The V gene's germline CDR1 is MNHEY and CDR2 SMNVEV (reference sequence). The CDR3 covers 15 residues. As DNA, the CDR3 is TGTGCCAGCAGTTTACTCGGGACAGGGTACTATGGCTACACCTTC. Its translation: CASSLLGTGYYGYTF.

The chain uses TRBV25-1 and TRBJ1-4; tentative D call: TRBD1 (6 bases). The germline V gene encodes CDR1 MGHDK and CDR2 SYGVNS. Trimming left V 6 bases short and J 5 bases short, with 10 bases between. CDR3 size: 13 residues. This CDR3 reads CASSGGGNEKLFF. The CDR3 coding sequence is TGTGCCAGCAGCGGGGGCGGGAATGAAAAACTGTTTTTT.

The J gene is TRBJ2-6, the V gene TRBV18; D could derive from TRBD1 or TRBD2 (5 bases each). This CDR3 has 17 amino acids. The ends were cut back, 3 bases at V and 1 base at J, with 13 bases in the middle. The germline V gene has CDR1 KGHSH and CDR2 LQKENI. The CDR3 is CASSPPGPKSGANVLTF. CDR3 nucleotide sequence: TGTGCCAGCTCACCTCCGGGACCCAAGTCTGGGGCCAACGTCCTGACTTTC.

This chain joins TRBV30 and TRBJ1-1; 8 nucleotides align to TRBD1. The CDR3 extends over 12 amino acids. Looked up from germline, CDR1 is GTSNPN and CDR2 is SVGIG (reference sequence). With V trimmed by 5 bases and J by 5 bases, 4 bases remained unmatched. In DNA, the CDR3 is TGTGCCTGGGCCAGGGGGCCTACTGAAGCTTTCTTT. Protein: CAWARGPTEAFF. Drawing the rest from reference TRBV30 and TRBJ1-1, the complete variable domain is SQTIHQWPATLVQPVGSPLSLECTVEGTSNPNLYWYRQAAGRGLQLLFYSVGIGQISSEVPQNLSASRPQDRQFILSSKKLLLSDSGFYLCAWARGPTEAFFGQGTRLTVV.

The chain uses TRBV6-5 and TRBJ1-1; no clear D gene. This CDR3 contains 14 residues. CDR1 is MNHEY and CDR2 is SVGAGI in the germline V gene. Between the trimmed V and J ends, which lost 2 bases and 1 base, there was a span of 8 bases. In DNA form, the CDR3 reads TGTGCCAGCAGTTACCTGCGGGGGAACACTGAAGCTTTCTTT. As protein: CASSYLRGNTEAFF.